The sequence of this T cell receptor beta chain was determined in a study of T cell repertoires in cytomegalovirus infection (dated by TCRdb to the late 2010s). As for the study more broadly: Alongside well-studied HLA-B-restricted epitopes, the peptide stimulations were aimed at recently identified HLA-C-restricted CMV epitopes, whose presentation resists viral immunomodulation. Because public TCR beta signatures pointed to carriage of CMV infection together with the matching HLA type, the HLA type of each donor mattered for the analysis. Summary of the overall study and its limitations: Cumulative frequency of public TCR beta family members discriminated carriers of CMV infection plus the relevant HLA type in this cohort and an independent approximately 400-donor cohort. The ex vivo response was dominated by HLA-C-restricted CMV-specific TCR beta clonotypes, which also provided the single most frequent clonotype in two of eight donors.

This clonotype was detected only a few times. Its binding antigen is unknown. No much larger clonotype is one base removed from it; base qualities were not supplied. Instrument on record: Illumina HiSeq 1500. TCRdb redid the processing of the public reads, applying fastp at Q25 and MiXCR, and retained in-frame beta chains. Rows with one shared CDR3 protein collapse into an entry with the most common genes and DNA. In all, the sample holds about 920,000 distinct CDR3 sequences, and approximately 31% of those were seen once. The top ten hold roughly 12% of the sample. Interpreted using the paper, the treatment or condition label stands for: in vitro stimulation with specific CMV peptide epitopes to enrich CMV-specific T cells. CDR1 and CDR2 are read off the germline V gene (reference sequence) as MNHEY and SMNVEV. The V and J ends are trimmed by 5 bases and 3 bases, leaving 10 bases between them. Inclusive of the bounding cysteine and phenylalanine, the CDR3 is 13 residues long. The entry retains the CDR3 DNA only, 39 bases that are in frame from base 1.

Here the chain combines TRBV27 and TRBJ2-5; the D gene could be either TRBD1 or TRBD2, each agreeing at 5 bases. This TCR was recovered from a human donor in good health (CMV status not recorded). Some clones in this sample may be carry-over from other donors' samples. Sequences were derived from cultured CD8+ T cells from PBMCs, sampled from culture after CMV antigen stimulation. This receptor carries the CDR3 CASSTGLEETQYF. The nucleotide sequence is TGTGCCAGCAGTACAGGACTGGAAGAGACCCAGTACTTC.